The clone carrying this TCR beta chain was recorded many times. Its target is not known. The data were obtained in a study of blood T cells in healthy people across ages. General study points: Greater diversity and more naive CD4+ cells were seen in long-lived donors than in aged donors. Unknown donor CMV status possibly confounded expanded clonotype changes. Estimates of diversity drawn from one million T cells were considered underestimates.

PBMCs numbering at least 6.5 million were isolated per sample. Trimming took 3 bases from V and 6 from J; bases not matched to a gene: 9. The length of the CDR3 is 15 residues. The V gene's germline CDR1 is SQVTM and CDR2 ANQGSEA. A second PCR, run for 7 to 11 cycles, used a sample-barcoded 5' primer plus a J-beta primer mix. TCRdb reanalysed the 5' RACE reads using MiXCR and keeps one entry per CDR3 protein. The table records fewer than 900,000 distinct CDR3 sequences, around 34% of them present only once. Material: blood. The source is a man aged 18 to 35 in good health. The chain is built from TRBV29-1 and TRBJ2-1; 9 bases fit TRBD1. Written as DNA, the CDR3 is TGCAGCGTTGACATAGACAGGGGGTTGGGCAATGAGCAGTTCTTC. As protein: CSVDIDRGLGNEQFF.